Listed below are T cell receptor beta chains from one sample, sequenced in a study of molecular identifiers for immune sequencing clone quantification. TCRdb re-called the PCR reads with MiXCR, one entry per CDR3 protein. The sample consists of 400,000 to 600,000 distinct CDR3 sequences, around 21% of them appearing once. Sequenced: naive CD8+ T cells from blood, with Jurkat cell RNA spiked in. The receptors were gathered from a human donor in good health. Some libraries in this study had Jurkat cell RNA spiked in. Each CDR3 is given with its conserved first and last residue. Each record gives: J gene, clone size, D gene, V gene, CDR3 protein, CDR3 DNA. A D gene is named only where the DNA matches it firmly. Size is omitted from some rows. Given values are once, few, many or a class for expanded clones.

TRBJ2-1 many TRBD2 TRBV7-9 CASSSPATSGRPPEQFF TGTGCCAGCAGCTCCCCAGCCACTAGCGGGAGGCCTCCGGAGCAGTTCTTC
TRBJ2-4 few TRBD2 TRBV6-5 CASNPPDGTSGGGGKNIQYF TGTGCCAGCAACCCTCCCGACGGGACTAGCGGGGGAGGGGGCAAAAACATTCAGTACTTC
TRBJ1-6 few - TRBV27 CASSLQGNRVSPLHF TGTGCCAGCAGTTTGCAGGGGAATCGGGTTTCACCCCTCCACTTT
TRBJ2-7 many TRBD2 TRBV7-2 CASSLVLAGANAEQYF TGTGCCAGCAGCTTAGTACTAGCGGGAGCCAATGCCGAGCAGTACTTC
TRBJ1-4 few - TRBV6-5 CASSYSALETPTNEKLFF TGTGCCAGCAGTTACTCTGCGCTCGAGACTCCAACTAATGAAAAACTGTTTTTT
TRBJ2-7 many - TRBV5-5 CASSFSGSGYEQYF TGTGCCAGCAGCTTTTCAGGGTCCGGGTACGAGCAGTACTTC
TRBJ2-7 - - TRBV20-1 CSAWRGHEQYF TGCAGTGCTTGGAGGGGACACGAGCAGTACTTC
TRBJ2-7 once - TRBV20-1 CSTQGIVSYEQYF TGCAGTACTCAGGGGATTGTCTCCTACGAGCAGTACTTC
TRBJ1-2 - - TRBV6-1 CATRKSLMESYGYTF TGTGCCACAAGAAAATCCCTGATGGAGTCCTATGGCTACACCTTC
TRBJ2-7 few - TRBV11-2 CASSLHAREQYF TGTGCCAGCAGCTTGCACGCCAGGGAGCAGTACTTC